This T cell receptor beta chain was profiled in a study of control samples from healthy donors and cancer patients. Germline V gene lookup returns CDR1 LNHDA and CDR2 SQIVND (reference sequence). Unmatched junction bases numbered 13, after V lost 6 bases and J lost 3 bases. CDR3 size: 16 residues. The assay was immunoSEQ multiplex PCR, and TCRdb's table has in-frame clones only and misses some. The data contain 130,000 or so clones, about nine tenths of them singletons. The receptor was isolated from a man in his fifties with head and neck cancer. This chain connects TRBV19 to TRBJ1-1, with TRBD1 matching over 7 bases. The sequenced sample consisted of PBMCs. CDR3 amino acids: CASSKRKGAVYTEAFF. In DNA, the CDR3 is TGTGCCAGTAGCAAAAGAAAGGGGGCGGTGTACACTGAAGCTTTCTTT.